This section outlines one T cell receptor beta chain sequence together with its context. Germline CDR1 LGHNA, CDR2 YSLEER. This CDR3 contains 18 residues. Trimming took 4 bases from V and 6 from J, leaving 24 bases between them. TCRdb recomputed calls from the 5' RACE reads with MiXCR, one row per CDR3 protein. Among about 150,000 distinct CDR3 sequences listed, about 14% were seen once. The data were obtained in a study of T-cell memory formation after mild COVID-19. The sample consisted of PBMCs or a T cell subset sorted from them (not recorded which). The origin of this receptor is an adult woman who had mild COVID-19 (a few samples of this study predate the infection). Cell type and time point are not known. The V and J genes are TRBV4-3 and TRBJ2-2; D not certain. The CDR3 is CASSPQRLGLESPGELFF. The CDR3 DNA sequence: TGCGCCAGCAGCCCCCAAAGATTGGGTCTAGAGAGTCCCGGGGAGCTGTTTTTT.